What follows is one TCR beta chain and its context. Its antigen is as yet unknown. Produced via immunoSEQ multiplex PCR; TCRdb's table is partial and in-frame only. The sample consists of over 250,000 clones, about 86% of them appearing once. V was trimmed by 7 bases and J by 0 bases, leaving 7 bases between them. Germline V CDR1 and CDR2: MNHEY, SVGAGI. The CDR3 length is 14 residues. The data are from a study of cytomegalovirus exposure and HLA in healthy donors. Study-level points and caveats: Subsequent analysis revealed that first-cohort TCR clusters tended to co-occur in the 95 to 150 validation repertoires.

The donors were part of the validation cohort of fewer than 150 subjects. That cohort was separate from the first cohort, which comprised 700 or so subjects. The chain couples TRBV6-5 to TRBJ2-6, with D perhaps TRBD2 (5 bases). The sample was PBMCs. The receptor comes from a woman younger than 30 in good health and CMV-seronegative. The CDR3 DNA reads TGTGCCAGCAAAGAGGGCTCTGGGGCCAACGTCCTGACTTTC. It is translated as CASKEGSGANVLTF.